The rows below give T cell receptor beta chains drawn from one sample of a study of cytomegalovirus exposure and HLA in healthy donors. Sequenced by immunoSEQ multiplex PCR; TCRdb stores in-frame clones only, minus some. The sample has over 150,000 clones; over 70% are singletons. The source material was PBMCs. The origin of the receptors is an older woman in good health and CMV-seropositive. Both conserved end residues are part of each CDR3. The D gene is left open where the match is weak. Size values are once, few and many counts, or a class for expanded clones, and some rows have none.

V,D,size,J,DNA,CDR3
TRBV28,TRBD1,few,TRBJ1-3,TGTGCCAGCAGTCCGGGACAGGGGGTCTCTGGAAACACCATATATTTT,CASSPGQGVSGNTIYF
TRBV19,TRBD1,-,TRBJ1-5,TGTGCCAGTACCGGGGGCAGGGGGCCCAATCAGCCCCAGCATTTT,CASTGGRGPNQPQHF
TRBV2,TRBD1,few,TRBJ1-5,TGTGCCAGCAGTGAAAGCCAGGGGGTTGGACAGCCCCAGCATTTT,CASSESQGVGQPQHF
TRBV27,-,-,TRBJ1-2,TGTGCCAGCAGTGCTACTCGCTATTATGGCTACACCTTC,CASSATRYYGYTF
TRBV7-3,-,-,TRBJ2-4,TGTGCCAGCAGCTTAAGTCCTAATGGCATTCAGTACTTC,CASSLSPNGIQYF
TRBV5-1,TRBD2,-,TRBJ2-3,TGCGCCAGCAGCTTGGAACTAGCGGGGGGCACAGATACGCAGTATTTT,CASSLELAGGTDTQYF
TRBV18,-,once,TRBJ1-1,TGTGCCAGCTCACCAGTCAACCAGCGGAGCACTGAAGCTTTCTTT,CASSPVNQRSTEAFF
TRBV27,-,-,TRBJ1-5,TGTGCCAGCAGCAGGAATAATCAGCCCCAGCATTTT,CASSRNNQPQHF
TRBV6-5,-,-,TRBJ1-1,TGTGCCAGCAGTTATCTAGGACAGCAGAACACTGAAGCTTTCTTT,CASSYLGQQNTEAFF
TRBV7-8,TRBD1,-,TRBJ1-1,TGTGCCAGCAGCTATCGGGACAGGGAAATGAACACTGAAGCTTTCTTT,CASSYRDREMNTEAFF
TRBV11-2,TRBD1,-,TRBJ1-4,TGTGCCAGCCAGGGACAGGGAAATGAAAAACTGTTTTTT,CASQGQGNEKLFF
TRBV28,TRBD1,once,TRBJ1-5,TGTGCCAGCAGTTTACCCGGGACAGGGGTCGTTAGCAATCAGCCCCAGCATTTT,CASSLPGTGVVSNQPQHF
TRBV19,TRBD2,-,TRBJ2-3,TGTGCCAGTAAGCGGACTAGCGGGACAGATACGCAGTATTTT,CASKRTSGTDTQYF
TRBV28,-,-,TRBJ2-5,TGTGCCAGCAGTTTTGTGGGGGCGAGTGAGACCCAGTACTTC,CASSFVGASETQYF
TRBV27,TRBD2,-,TRBJ2-7,TGTGCCAGCAGTTTACGTAGCGGGAGGGCCTTAGCCTACGAGCAGTACTTC,CASSLRSGRALAYEQYF
TRBV5-1,-,-,TRBJ1-5,TGCGCCAGCAGCATGGACAGCACCAATCAGCCCCAGCATTTT,CASSMDSTNQPQHF
TRBV28,-,-,TRBJ1-4,TGTGCCAGCAGTTTATCGGCTGGGGCCGCTGAAAAACTGTTTTTT,CASSLSAGAAEKLFF
TRBV6-1,-,-,TRBJ2-6,TGTGCCAGCAGTGAACAGGGCCCAGGGGCCAACGGCCTGACTTTC,CASSEQGPGANGLTF
TRBV27,-,-,TRBJ2-5,TGTGCCAGCAGTTCACAAGAGACCCAGTACTTC,CASSSQETQYF
TRBV29-1,TRBD2,few,TRBJ2-3,TGCAGCGTCAATCCTTGGACTAGCGGGATCACAGATACGCAGTATTTT,CSVNPWTSGITDTQYF
TRBV21-1,-,once,TRBJ2-1,TGTGCCAGCAGCAAAGTCCGGGACAATGAGCAGTTCTTC,CASSKVRDNEQFF
TRBV2,TRBD2,-,TRBJ2-1,TGTGCCAGCAGTGCCGGACTAGCGCTTGACAATGAGCAGTTCTTC,CASSAGLALDNEQFF
TRBV7-9,-,-,TRBJ2-7,TGTGCCAGCAGCTCTACCCGCGGGGAGGGGGGGACCTACGAGCAGTACTTC,CASSSTRGEGGTYEQYF
TRBV5-1,-,-,TRBJ2-5,TGCGCCAGCAGCCTGGCAGGCCATCAGGGGGAGACCCAGTACTTC,CASSLAGHQGETQYF
TRBV5-5,-,-,TRBJ1-1,TGTGCCAGCATCCCCCGGGTAGTGAGCACTGAAGCTTTCTTT,CASIPRVVSTEAFF
TRBV11-2,-,-,TRBJ2-5,TGTGCCAGCAGCTCCCTTGGGCGGGGGCGGGAGACCCAGTACTTC,CASSSLGRGRETQYF
TRBV4-3,TRBD2,-,TRBJ2-3,TGCGCCAGCAGCCTAGGACTAGAAACAGATACGCAGTATTTT,CASSLGLETDTQYF
TRBV4-1,TRBD1,-,TRBJ1-2,TGCGCCAGCAGGATTGGGACAGGGAGTGGCTACACCTTC,CASRIGTGSGYTF
TRBV18,-,-,TRBJ2-5,TGTGCCAGCTCCCCCAGGGGAGTAGAGACCCAGTACTTC,CASSPRGVETQYF
TRBV21-1,-,few,TRBJ2-1,TGTGCCAGCAGCAAAAGGCGGACTAGCGGGAGCTCCTACAATGAGCAGTTCTTC,CASSKRRTSGSSYNEQFF